The entry below describes one T cell receptor (beta chain). These data belong to a study of blood T cell repertoires in COVID-19. For the study at large: Nucleic acid was either cDNA or gDNA, and it came from T cells, B-cell-depleted T cells, or PBMCs.

The method was immunoSEQ multiplex PCR; TCRdb's version includes in-frame clones alone and lacks a portion of them. The data show fewer than 350,000 clones, about nine tenths seen once. Participants came from about two dozen US areas, aged roughly 18 to 89 years. Cohorts were assigned according to the clinical history that participants reported. During the 2 weeks before they entered the study, exposed participants had met someone with a PCR-confirmed or clinician-diagnosed COVID-19 case. Germline assignment: CDR1 MDHEN and CDR2 SYDVKM. With 2 bases removed from V and 2 bases from J, the gap between germline ends came to 6 bases. This CDR3 has 13 residues.

The receptor's source is a woman aged 25 to 39 who had been exposed to COVID-19. The sequencing sample was made of PBMCs or T cells enriched from blood (not recorded which). J is TRBJ2-5 and V is TRBV28; D remains unclear. The CDR3 sequence: CASSLLVQETQYF. For the CDR3, the DNA is TGTGCCAGCAGTTTACTCGTACAAGAGACCCAGTACTTC.